The rows below give T cell receptor beta chains drawn from one sample of a study of T cell repertoires in cytomegalovirus infection. These receptors lack a known antigen. TCRdb re-called the reads through MiXCR, storing one row per CDR3 protein. The sample shows some 940,000 distinct CDR3 sequences, about a third of them seen only once. Specimen: cultured CD8+ T cells from PBMCs, collected from culture after CMV antigen stimulation. All receptors derive from a human donor in good health (CMV status not recorded). Some clones in this sample may be carry-over from other donors' samples. Both conserved end residues are part of each CDR3. The order of the fields is V gene, J gene, D gene, clone size, CDR3 protein, CDR3 DNA. A D gene is named only where the DNA matches it firmly. Clone size is shown for a subset of rows, as once, few, many or a class of expanded clone.

TRBV12-3/TRBV12-4,TRBJ1-4,NA,NA,CASSLRGPEKLFF,TGTGCCAGCAGTTTACGGGGGCCGGAAAAACTGTTTTTT
TRBV4-1,TRBJ2-5,TRBD1,NA,CASSQDRDSQETQYF,TGCGCCAGCAGCCAAGATCGGGACAGCCAAGAGACCCAGTACTTC
TRBV4-1,TRBJ1-6,NA,NA,CASSLDRGISPLHF,TGCGCCAGCAGCCTAGATAGGGGTATCTCACCCCTCCACTTT
TRBV7-6,TRBJ2-2,NA,NA,CASSLDSRVTGELFF,TGTGCCAGCAGCTTAGATTCCAGGGTCACCGGGGAGCTGTTTTTT
TRBV3-1,TRBJ2-3,NA,NA,CASSQAWDFRNPASTDTQYF,TGTGCCAGCAGCCAAGCCTGGGACTTCAGAAACCCGGCTAGCACAGATACGCAGTATTTT
TRBV19,TRBJ2-7,TRBD2,NA,CASSRLGTSGNEQYF,TGTGCCAGTAGTCGCCTCGGGACTAGCGGGAACGAGCAGTACTTC
TRBV27,TRBJ1-5,NA,NA,CASSLIGEPQHF,TGTGCCAGCAGTTTAATCGGGGAGCCCCAGCATTTT
TRBV19,TRBJ2-7,NA,NA,CASSGVFGEQYF,TGTGCCAGTAGCGGGGTCTTTGGTGAGCAGTACTTC
TRBV7-2,TRBJ2-4,NA,many,CASSLAEGKNIQYF,TGTGCCAGCAGCTTAGCGGAGGGCAAAAACATTCAGTACTTC
TRBV7-9,TRBJ2-7,TRBD2,NA,CAGGGEQYF,TGTGCGGGGGGGGGAGAGCAGTACTTC
TRBV4-1,TRBJ2-5,TRBD2,NA,CASSQEGAGGFQETQYF,TGCGCCAGCAGCCAAGAGGGAGCGGGGGGCTTTCAAGAGACCCAGTACTTC
TRBV5-6,TRBJ2-3,NA,NA,CASSPGMRPLDTQYF,TGTGCCAGCAGCCCCGGCATGCGGCCCCTGGATACGCAGTATTTT
TRBV7-4,TRBJ2-2,TRBD1,NA,CASSSGTGVFGELFF,TGTGCCAGCAGCTCCGGGACAGGGGTTTTCGGGGAGCTGTTTTTT
TRBV12-3/TRBV12-4,TRBJ2-1,NA,few,CASSPTGRGINEQFF,TGTGCCAGCAGTCCGACAGGGAGGGGGATCAATGAGCAGTTCTTC
TRBV10-2,TRBJ2-3,NA,NA,CASSEQGGDTQYF,TGCGCCAGCAGTGAGCAGGGTGGGGATACGCAGTATTTT
TRBV7-9,TRBJ2-3,NA,few,CASSPRVRADTQYF,TGTGCCAGCAGCCCCCGGGTCAGAGCGGATACGCAGTATTTT
TRBV27,TRBJ1-6,TRBD1,NA,CASRDREASPLHF,TGTGCCAGCAGGGACAGGGAGGCTTCACCCCTCCACTTT
TRBV28,TRBJ1-6,NA,NA,CVSTRGGEGSPLHF,TGTGTCAGCACCCGGGGGGGTGAAGGTTCACCCCTCCACTTT
TRBV19,TRBJ1-1,TRBD1,NA,CASPTPGGTEAFF,TGTGCCAGCCCGACCCCAGGGGGCACTGAAGCTTTCTTT
TRBV27,TRBJ2-7,NA,few,CASSLISRLVDEQYF,TGTGCCAGCAGTTTAATATCGAGACTAGTAGACGAGCAGTACTTC
TRBV11-2,TRBJ2-5,NA,few,CASSLVSAPYF,TGTGCCAGCAGCTTAGTCTCGGCTCCATACTTC
TRBV10-3,TRBJ1-1,NA,NA,CAIIRVGGRRPNTEAFF,TGTGCCATCATCCGCGTCGGGGGACGCCGCCCTAACACTGAAGCTTTCTTT
TRBV19,TRBJ1-1,NA,few,CASSSAWGTEAFF,TGTGCCAGTAGTAGCGCCTGGGGCACTGAAGCTTTCTTT
TRBV5-4,TRBJ1-1,NA,few,CASNSWGYHTEAFF,TGTGCCAGCAACTCATGGGGATACCACACTGAAGCTTTCTTT
TRBV7-9,TRBJ2-3,TRBD1,few,CASSSDRDREGWDNRETQYF,TGTGCCAGCAGCTCAGACCGGGACAGGGAGGGATGGGACAACCGGGAAACGCAGTATTTT
TRBV29-1,TRBJ2-7,NA,NA,CSVESQAPYEQYF,TGCAGCGTTGAATCCCAGGCCCCATACGAGCAGTACTTC
TRBV6-2/TRBV6-3,TRBJ2-5,NA,many,CASSPREETQYF,TGTGCCAGCTCTCCGAGAGAAGAGACCCAGTACTTC
TRBV27,TRBJ2-2,NA,NA,CASSLGAATGGLFF,TGTGCCAGCAGTTTAGGGGCAGCTACCGGGGGGCTGTTTTTT
TRBV6-1,TRBJ2-7,NA,few,CASSEEGWAGETYEQYF,TGTGCCAGCAGTGAAGAAGGGTGGGCAGGGGAAACCTACGAGCAGTACTTC
TRBV7-2,TRBJ1-5,NA,many,CASSLDRDGNQPQHF,TGTGCCAGCAGCTTAGACCGGGACGGCAATCAGCCCCAGCATTTT
TRBV6-1,TRBJ2-6,TRBD1,NA,CASSRDSPALGANVLTF,TGTGCCAGCAGTAGGGACAGCCCGGCTCTTGGGGCCAACGTCCTGACTTTC
TRBV4-2,TRBJ1-1,TRBD1,once,CASSQGHGQGNTEAFF,TGTGCCAGCAGCCAAGGCCATGGACAGGGGAACACTGAAGCTTTCTTT
TRBV20-1,TRBJ1-5,NA,few,CSASNLVNQPQHF,TGCAGTGCTAGTAATCTAGTCAATCAGCCCCAGCATTTT
TRBV11-2,TRBJ1-3,NA,NA,CASSFRAGRNTIYF,TGTGCCAGCAGCTTCCGGGCAGGGAGAAACACCATATATTTT
TRBV27,TRBJ1-2,NA,NA,CASSLSQQGFRYGYTF,TGTGCCAGCAGTTTATCGCAACAGGGCTTTAGATATGGCTACACCTTC
TRBV7-9,TRBJ1-6,NA,many,CASSPPGSSYNSPLHF,TGTGCCAGCAGCCCCCCGGGGAGCTCCTATAATTCACCCCTCCACTTT
TRBV12-3/TRBV12-4,TRBJ2-1,TRBD1,many,CASSSTGGAYNEQFF,TGTGCCAGCAGTTCCACAGGGGGCGCTTACAATGAGCAGTTCTTC
TRBV20-1,TRBJ2-7,TRBD2,NA,CSARDPRQGGMVHEQYF,TGCAGTGCTAGAGATCCCCGGCAGGGAGGGATGGTTCACGAGCAGTACTTC
TRBV7-2,TRBJ1-4,TRBD1,many,CASSEGTGGEELFF,TGTGCCAGCAGCGAAGGGACAGGGGGCGAGGAACTGTTTTTT
TRBV7-9,TRBJ2-3,NA,NA,CASSLEGGPKDTQYF,TGTGCCAGCAGCTTAGAGGGGGGGCCGAAAGATACGCAGTATTTT
TRBV7-6,TRBJ1-1,NA,NA,CASSLGQPGMNTEAFF,TGTGCCAGCAGCTTAGGACAGCCCGGGATGAACACTGAAGCTTTCTTT
TRBV15,TRBJ2-5,TRBD1,NA,CATSSSGGNQETQYF,TGTGCCACCAGCAGCTCAGGGGGCAACCAAGAGACCCAGTACTTC
TRBV19,TRBJ1-5,TRBD1,few,CASSHPDRGIEQPQHF,TGTGCCAGTAGTCACCCGGACAGGGGAATAGAGCAGCCCCAGCATTTT
TRBV28,TRBJ1-6,NA,NA,CASSFRGVGSPLHF,TGTGCCAGCAGTTTCAGGGGAGTAGGCTCACCCCTCCACTTT
TRBV7-8,TRBJ1-1,TRBD1,many,CASNQQGSEAFF,TGTGCCAGCAACCAACAGGGGTCTGAAGCTTTCTTT
TRBV7-6,TRBJ1-2,TRBD1,NA,CASSSTLQGIYGYTF,TGTGCCAGCAGCTCCACCTTACAGGGGATCTATGGCTACACCTTC